The rows below give T cell receptor beta chains drawn from one sample of a study of blood T cell repertoires in COVID-19. Libraries were prepared by immunoSEQ multiplex PCR; TCRdb keeps only in-frame clonotypes and omits some of them. The sample carries about 210,000 clones, 88% recorded once. Sequencing was performed on peripheral blood. These receptors originate from a man between 70 and 80 years old with acute or convalescent COVID-19. Both conserved end residues are part of each CDR3. The order of the fields is D gene, V gene, J gene, CDR3 length, CDR3 protein. D genes are given only for firm matches.

D: -; V: TRBV3-1/TRBV3-2; J: TRBJ1-5; length: 13; CDR3: CASSQDRNQPQHF
D: -; V: TRBV5-1; J: TRBJ2-7; length: 14; CDR3: CASSLSGSFYEQYF
D: TRBD2; V: TRBV6-5; J: TRBJ2-7; length: 16; CDR3: CASSLASSGRGNEQYF
D: TRBD1; V: TRBV18; J: TRBJ2-7; length: 16; CDR3: CASSLQRQGATDEQYF
D: TRBD2; V: TRBV3-1/TRBV3-2; J: TRBJ2-7; length: 15; CDR3: CASSQEGGRSYEQYF
D: -; V: TRBV21-1; J: TRBJ1-5; length: 16; CDR3: CASSKANCPYSEPQHF
D: -; V: TRBV7-9; J: TRBJ2-1; length: 13; CDR3: CASSSQGVNEQFF
D: TRBD2; V: TRBV9; J: TRBJ2-2; length: 16; CDR3: CASSVGAGGPTGELFF
D: -; V: TRBV3-1/TRBV3-2; J: TRBJ1-1; length: 12; CDR3: CASSRAGSEAFF
D: TRBD2; V: TRBV5-4; J: TRBJ2-1; length: 17; CDR3: CASSLSGLAGSYNEQFF
D: TRBD1; V: TRBV18; J: TRBJ1-5; length: 15; CDR3: CASSPRTGGNQPQHF
D: TRBD1; V: TRBV6-2/TRBV6-3; J: TRBJ1-4; length: 16; CDR3: CASSSYRGSTNEKLFF
D: TRBD2; V: TRBV7-3; J: TRBJ2-1; length: 15; CDR3: CASSLMAGGPAEQFF
D: TRBD2; V: TRBV5-1; J: TRBJ2-1; length: 16; CDR3: CASSLGAGGLNNEQFF
D: TRBD1; V: TRBV24-1; J: TRBJ2-7; length: 15; CDR3: CATSDPRQGSYEQYF
D: -; V: TRBV6-5; J: TRBJ1-1; length: 15; CDR3: CASSYSSRGNTEAFF
D: TRBD2; V: TRBV3-1/TRBV3-2; J: TRBJ2-1; length: 16; CDR3: CASSLVGLASSNEQFF
D: -; V: TRBV3-1/TRBV3-2; J: TRBJ1-2; length: 14; CDR3: CASSRGRTSYGYTF
D: TRBD2; V: TRBV9; J: TRBJ2-1; length: 18; CDR3: CASSITGLAGSSYNEQFF
D: -; V: TRBV29-1; J: TRBJ1-3; length: 13; CDR3: CSVEVGAGNTIYF
D: TRBD1; V: TRBV7-2; J: TRBJ1-1; length: 14; CDR3: CASSSGQEGSEAFF
D: TRBD2; V: TRBV5-4; J: TRBJ2-1; length: 16; CDR3: CASSRASGGSYNEQFF
D: TRBD1; V: TRBV14; J: TRBJ1-6; length: 16; CDR3: CASSSRGQGIDSPLHF
D: -; V: TRBV20-1; J: TRBJ1-4; length: 11; CDR3: CSARVYEKLFF
D: TRBD2; V: TRBV29-1; J: TRBJ2-7; length: 15; CDR3: CSVGGLAGSSYEQYF
D: -; V: TRBV19; J: TRBJ1-5; length: 17; CDR3: CASSLTRRERGNQPQHF
D: -; V: TRBV16; J: TRBJ2-1; length: 17; CDR3: CASSQGEEMGSYNEQFF